One and the same sample provided the 11 T cell receptor beta chains below, sequenced in a study of T cell repertoires in cytomegalovirus infection. One entry per CDR3 protein results from TCRdb running MiXCR on the reads. The table shows around 230,000 distinct CDR3 sequences, with around 6.4% occurring only once. Source material: PBMCs. Source of these receptors: a human donor in good health (CMV status not recorded). Some clones in this sample may be carry-over from other donors' samples.

This clonotype was seen repeatedly, ten times or more. CDR3 coding DNA: TGTGCCAGCAGCTTAGTTGGCCTCCCTGAAGCTTTCTTT. This sequence encodes CASSLVGLPEAFF. The chain links TRBV7-2 to TRBJ1-1; no firm D call. Trimming removed 1 base from V and 6 bases from J, with 9 bases in between. The CDR3 consists of 13 residues. Germline V CDR1 and CDR2: SGHTA, FQGNSA.

The V gene is TRBV2, the J gene TRBJ2-6; TRBD2 might be the D (7 bases). The CDR3 has 16 residues. Germline CDR1 reads SNHLY; CDR2 reads FYNNEI. The V end was cut by 11 bases, the J end by 0 bases, with 17 bases between. The CDR3: CAGQRDVNSGANVLTF. The CDR3 DNA is TGTGCCGGACAGCGGGACGTCAACTCTGGGGCCAACGTCCTGACTTTC.

In this sample, this clonotype turned up many times. The genes are TRBV7-2 and TRBJ2-5; 12 positions match TRBD2. Germline trimming cut 3 bases from V and 3 bases from J; bases unmatched to any gene: 5. The V gene's germline CDR1 is SGHTA and CDR2 FQGNSA. This CDR3 comprises 16 residues. The CDR3 DNA follows: TGTGCCAGCAGCTTCCGACTAGCGGGGGCAAAAGAGACCCAGTACTTC. It codes for CASSFRLAGAKETQYF. The whole variable domain, remainder taken from reference TRBV7-2 and TRBJ2-5, is GAGVSQSPSNKVTEKGKDVELRCDPISGHTALYWYRQSLGQGLEFLIYFQGNSAPDKSGLPSDRFSAERTGGSVSTLTIQRTQQEDSAVYLCASSFRLAGAKETQYFGPGTRLLVL.

This clonotype was detected a few times. This chain joins TRBV2 and TRBJ2-1; perhaps D is TRBD1 or TRBD2 (5 bases each). V lost 2 bases and J lost 4, with 12 bases in between. Germline V gene data show CDR1 as SNHLY and CDR2 as FYNNEI. The CDR3 is 15 amino acids. CDR3 loop: CASSETRGRYNEQFF. CDR3 bases: TGTGCCAGCAGTGAAACGAGGGGCCGATACAATGAGCAGTTCTTC.

This clonotype was detected many times. The CDR3 nucleotides are TGCGCCAGCAGCCCAGGACAGGGTAGAAGGAATTCACCCCTCCACTTT. This gives the protein CASSPGQGRRNSPLHF. The chain couples TRBV5-1 to TRBJ1-6; 8 bases align to TRBD1. The CDR3 runs 16 residues. Looked up from germline, CDR1 is SGHRS and CDR2 is YFSETQ. Trimming at V came to 4 bases and at J to 7 bases, leaving 10 bases not matched to a gene.

This clonotype has ten or more counts. J is TRBJ2-7 and V is TRBV12-3 or TRBV12-4, with 7 nucleotides matching TRBD1. The length of the CDR3 is 12 residues. The trim removed 5 bases at V and 7 bases at J, leaving 5 bases unmatched. This chain's CDR3 is CASSRGLGEQYF. The CDR3 DNA sequence: TGTGCCAGCAGTAGGGGGCTGGGGGAGCAGTACTTC.

This clonotype occurred many times. This chain uses TRBV20-1 with TRBJ2-3, with 8 bases identical to TRBD2. The CDR3 is 15 amino acids. Germline V gene data show CDR1 as DFQATT and CDR2 as SNEGSKA (reference sequence). The V gene end was trimmed by 0 bases and the J gene end by 3 bases; junction bases not matched to a gene: 5. CDR3 coding DNA: TGCAGTGCTAGAGATAGGACTAGCCCTACAGATACGCAGTATTTT. It is translated as CSARDRTSPTDTQYF.

This clonotype showed up many times. The chain's CDR3 is CASRGLAGFNEQFF. CDR3 bases: TGTGCCAGCAGGGGACTAGCGGGGTTCAATGAGCAGTTCTTC. The gene calls are TRBV6-2 or TRBV6-3 and TRBJ2-1; the match to TRBD2 covers 13 bases. The CDR3 runs 14 residues. In germline, CDR1 is MNHEY, CDR2 SVGEGT. V shed 6 bases and J 6 bases; nucleotides not matched to a gene: 2.

There are many counts of this clonotype. V gene TRBV20-1 combines with J gene TRBJ2-5; 9 positions match TRBD2. Germline-derived CDR1 and CDR2 are DFQATT and SNEGSKA (reference sequence). The trim removed 3 bases at V and 5 bases at J, leaving 7 bases unmatched. CDR3 length equals 14 residues. The CDR3 reads CSASSGLAVETQYF. In DNA, the CDR3 is TGCAGTGCTAGTTCGGGACTAGCCGTGGAGACCCAGTACTTC.

This clonotype was counted ten times or more. This chain links TRBV12-3 or TRBV12-4 with TRBJ1-2; 7 bases line up with TRBD1. Losses at the gene ends were 5 bases for V and 7 bases for J; bases not matched to a gene: 16. The CDR3 is 16 amino acids. The chain's CDR3 is CASSQTGAASSRGYTF. CDR3 DNA: TGTGCCAGCAGTCAAACAGGGGCCGCTTCTTCTCGTGGCTACACCTTC.

This clonotype was observed at least ten times. V gene TRBV25-1 combines with J gene TRBJ1-2; no reliable D call. The V end was cut by 1 base, the J end by 5 bases, with 11 bases between. Germline V CDR1 and CDR2: MGHDK, SYGVNS. The length of the CDR3 is 14 residues. This CDR3 reads CASSELRTDYGYTF. CDR3 bases: TGTGCCAGCAGTGAATTGAGGACTGATTATGGCTACACCTTC.